One and the same sample provided the 20 T cell receptor beta chains below, sequenced in a study of shared clonotypes between healthy human individuals. TCRdb's copy holds only in-frame clones and misses some; the assay was immunoSEQ multiplex PCR. The repertoire has roughly 1,100,000 clones, around 74% of them found once; the top ten carry roughly 1.4%. Specimen: memory CD4+ T cells sorted from blood. Subset reported: CD45RA-negative fraction. The receptors were sampled from a man aged 18 to 35 in good health.

This clone was seen only once. Other DNA sequences in this specimen translate into the identical CDR3. The chain carries TRBV18 and TRBJ2-1; 7 bases line up with TRBD1. Germline V gives CDR1 KGHSH, CDR2 LQKENI. The CDR3 extends over 14 amino acids. V shed 3 bases, J shed 5 bases, and the junction held 4 bases outside the gene matches. The CDR3 is CASSPGQVNNEQFF. For the CDR3, the DNA is TGTGCCAGCTCACCCGGACAGGTGAACAATGAGCAGTTCTTC. The full variable domain, rest sourced from reference TRBV18 and TRBJ2-1, is NAGVMQNPRHLVRRRGQEARLRCSPMKGHSHVYWYRQLPEEGLKFMVYLQKENIIDESGMPKERFSAEFPKEGPSILRIQQVVRGDSAAYFCASSPGQVNNEQFFGPGTRLTVL.

The gene calls are TRBV18 and TRBJ2-5; D uncertain. CDR3 length: 15 residues. Germline values: CDR1 KGHSH, CDR2 LQKENI. V was cut by 6 bases and J by 5 bases, with 19 bases left in between. CDR3 amino acids: CASSPLPETAETQYF. The CDR3 DNA reads as TGTGCCAGCTCGCCCCTTCCCGAGACCGCGGAGACCCAGTACTTC.

The rearrangement joins TRBV4-1 to TRBJ2-1; D gene unclear. Germline values: CDR1 MGHRA, CDR2 YSYEKL. CDR3 size: 15 residues. Trimming left V 0 bases short and J 0 bases short, with 6 bases between. This CDR3 is CASSQESSSYNEQFF. CDR3 DNA: TGCGCCAGCAGCCAAGAGTCTAGCTCCTACAATGAGCAGTTCTTC.

The sample holds one count of this clone. Possible read error: a much larger clone is one base away. The chain uses TRBV5-1 and TRBJ1-3; no firm D call. Germline CDR1 and CDR2: SGHRS and YFSETQ. The CDR3 is 15 amino acids. Trimming stripped 5 bases from V and 4 bases from J, with 16 bases between. The CDR3 sequence is CASSDGREPGNTIYF. In nucleotides, the CDR3 is TGCGCCAGCAGTGATGGACGGGAGCCCGGAAACACCATATATTTT.

This clone was recorded once. The rearrangement uses TRBV6-5 and TRBJ2-7; no reliable D call. V shed 8 bases and J shed 5 bases, with 16 bases lying between them. CDR1 and CDR2 from the germline V gene are MNHEY and SVGAGI. This CDR3 is 13 amino acids long. The CDR3 DNA is TGTGCCAGCGCACCTTCCCGGTGGAACGAGCAGTACTTC. It translates to CASAPSRWNEQYF.

The chain employs TRBV11-2 and TRBJ2-3; D gene ambiguous. Germline-derived CDR1 and CDR2 are SGHAT and FQNNGV. CDR3 length: 14 residues. Deletions cut 3 bases from V and 2 bases from J, with 9 bases between. CDR3 protein: CASSFSRNTDTQYF. Written as DNA, the CDR3 is TGTGCCAGCAGCTTCAGTCGAAACACAGATACGCAGTATTTT. Complete variable domain (other parts from reference TRBV11-2 and TRBJ2-3): EAGVAQSPRYKIIEKRQSVAFWCNPISGHATLYWYQQILGQGPKLLIQFQNNGVVDDSQLPKDRFSAERLKGVDSTLKIQPAKLEDSAVYLCASSFSRNTDTQYFGPGTRLTVL.

Points on this clone: Since a much larger clone is just one base distant, this may be a read error. The sample carries other DNA sequences with the same CDR3. This chain uses TRBV9 with TRBJ2-3; no definite D call. V was shortened by 0 bases and J by 0 bases, with 5 bases between the two germline ends. CDR3 length: 14 residues. The germline CDR1 and CDR2 sequences are SGDLS and YYNGEE. Here the CDR3 reads CASSVAYSTDTQYF. In DNA form, the CDR3 reads TGTGCCAGCAGCGTAGCCTATAGCACAGATACGCAGTATTTT.

V is TRBV14 and J is TRBJ1-2; 7 bases are a match to TRBD1. The CDR3 is 15 amino acids. V dropped 1 base and J dropped 5; count of bases not matched to a gene: 7. In germline, CDR1 is SGHDN, CDR2 FVKESK. CDR3 residues: CASSQVRTGPYGYTF. The CDR3 DNA sequence: TGTGCCAGCAGCCAAGTACGGACAGGACCGTATGGCTACACCTTC.

V and J are TRBV18 and TRBJ2-2, with D hard to call. Looked up from germline, CDR1 is KGHSH and CDR2 is LQKENI. With 0 bases removed from V and 0 bases from J, the gap between germline ends came to 8 bases. The CDR3 length is 16 residues. The CDR3 reads CASSPPNYANTGELFF. The CDR3 DNA reads TGTGCCAGCTCACCACCTAATTACGCGAACACCGGGGAGCTGTTTTTT.

This clone has only one observation. This same CDR3 is encoded by further DNA sequences in the sample. The V and J genes are TRBV9 and TRBJ1-6, with 7 positions matching TRBD1. Germline V gene data show CDR1 as SGDLS and CDR2 as YYNGEE. The V segment lost 3 bases and the J segment 4 bases; nucleotides outside the gene matches: 4. This CDR3 contains 15 residues. The CDR3 reads CASSGRQGYNSPLHF. The CDR3 DNA reads TGTGCCAGCAGCGGAAGACAGGGATATAATTCACCCCTCCACTTT.

This chain joins TRBV7-8 and TRBJ2-1; 13 positions agree with TRBD2. This CDR3 has 18 amino acids. V lost 4 bases and J lost 6; bases outside the gene matches: 12. CDR1 is SGHVS and CDR2 is FQNEAQ in the germline V gene. This CDR3 reads CASSSRFPGLAGSNEQFF. CDR3 sequence (DNA): TGTGCCAGCAGCTCGAGATTCCCGGGACTAGCGGGGAGCAATGAGCAGTTCTTC.

The chain combines TRBV5-4 with TRBJ1-2, with D possibly being TRBD1 (5 bases). Germline lookup yields CDR1 SGHNT and CDR2 YYREEE (reference sequence). CDR3 size: 14 residues. With 0 bases removed from V and 5 bases from J, the gap between germline ends came to 11 bases. CDR3 sequence: CASSLEAGGYGYTF. In DNA, the CDR3 is TGTGCCAGCAGCTTGGAAGCCGGGGGGTATGGCTACACCTTC.

The count of this clone is one. CDR3 protein: CASSVARDQGSSYEQYF. The CDR3, as DNA: TGTGCCAGCAGCGTAGCGAGGGACCAGGGCAGCTCCTACGAGCAGTACTTC. V and J are TRBV9 and TRBJ2-7; the D call may be TRBD1 or TRBD2 (5 bases each). Trimming shortened V by 0 bases and J by 0 bases, and 16 bases separated the two germline ends. The CDR3 loop spans 17 amino acids. CDR1 SGDLS and CDR2 YYNGEE come from the germline V gene. Supplemented by reference TRBV9 and TRBJ2-7, the full variable domain reads DSGVTQTPKHLITATGQRVTLRCSPRSGDLSVYWYQQSLDQGLQFLIQYYNGEERAKGNILERFSAQQFPDLHSELNLSSLELGDSALYFCASSVARDQGSSYEQYFGPGTRLTVT.

The chain uses TRBV5-1 and TRBJ2-7; 8 nucleotides match TRBD1. This CDR3 has 14 residues. Germline CDR1 SGHRS, CDR2 YFSETQ. After removal of 0 bases from V and 3 bases from J, the junction contained 2 bases not matched to a gene. CDR3 coding DNA: TGCGCCAGCAGCTTGGAGGGACAGGTCTACGAGCAGTACTTC. Protein product: CASSLEGQVYEQYF.

V gene TRBV25-1 combines with J gene TRBJ2-5, with D perhaps TRBD2 (6 bases). Trimming left V 6 bases short and J 1 base short, with 12 bases between. The CDR3 totals 14 residues. In germline, CDR1 is MGHDK, CDR2 SYGVNS. The CDR3 is CASRPWDFQETQYF. The CDR3, as DNA: TGTGCCAGCAGACCCTGGGACTTCCAAGAGACCCAGTACTTC.

Ten or more counts support this clone. This chain connects TRBV11-1 to TRBJ2-7; 9 bases agree with TRBD2. V dropped 2 bases and J dropped 3; count of bases not matched to a gene: 5. Germline loops: CDR1 SGHAT, CDR2 FQDESV (reference sequence). The CDR3 consists of 15 residues. The CDR3 DNA reads as TGTGCCAGCAGCTTAAACCGCGGGGGGGACTACGAGCAGTACTTC. Translated, it gives CASSLNRGGDYEQYF. The variable domain in full, with the rest retrieved from reference TRBV11-1 and TRBJ2-7, is EAEVAQSPRYKITEKSQAVAFWCDPISGHATLYWYRQILGQGPELLVQFQDESVVDDSQLPKDRFSAERLKGVDSTLKIQPAELGDSAMYLCASSLNRGGDYEQYFGPGTRLTVT.

V usage is TRBV6-5 and J usage is TRBJ2-2; D gene ambiguous. CDR1 MNHEY and CDR2 SVGAGI come from the germline V gene. With 5 bases removed from V and 8 bases from J, the gap between germline ends came to 9 bases. This CDR3 region has 12 residues. This chain's CDR3 is CASSASGGELFF. The DNA of the CDR3 is TGTGCCAGCAGTGCCTCCGGGGGGGAGCTGTTTTTT.

As for this clone: The same CDR3 is also encoded by other DNA sequences in this sample. CDR3 coding DNA: TGTGCCAGTAGTATCGGCCCGCTGCCCCAAGAGACCCAGTACTTC. Protein: CASSIGPLPQETQYF. This rearrangement joins TRBV19 to TRBJ2-5; no definite D call. This CDR3 has 15 amino acids. Germline V gives CDR1 LNHDA, CDR2 SQIVND (reference sequence). The V gene lost 3 bases and the J gene lost 1 base, with 12 bases spanning the gap.

CDR3 nucleotides: TGTGCCAGTAGGGGGATTGAAGCTTTCTTT. Its translation: CASRGIEAFF. The chain carries TRBV19 and TRBJ1-1, with D uncertain. The CDR3 has 10 residues. V lost 6 bases, J lost 7 bases, and 6 bases lay in between. Germline CDR1 LNHDA, CDR2 SQIVND (reference sequence).

V and J are TRBV5-4 and TRBJ1-4; 9 bases match TRBD1. The CDR3 extends over 17 amino acids. Germline lookup yields CDR1 SGHNT and CDR2 YYREEE (reference sequence). The J segment lost 4 bases and the V segment lost 4 bases, leaving 11 bases of the junction unmatched. The CDR3 reads CASSDRGQGRGNEKLFF. The CDR3 coding sequence is TGTGCCAGCAGCGACAGGGGACAGGGACGAGGTAATGAAAAACTGTTTTTT. The complete variable domain, with remaining parts taken from reference TRBV5-4 and TRBJ1-4, reads ETGVTQSPTHLIKTRGQQVTLRCSSQSGHNTVSWYQQALGQGPQFIFQYYREEENGRGNFPPRFSGLQFPNYSSELNVNALELDDSALYLCASSDRGQGRGNEKLFFGSGTQLSVL.